One sample yielded the 10 T cell receptor beta chains listed below, sequenced in a study of T-cell memory formation after mild COVID-19. One entry per CDR3 protein results from TCRdb running MiXCR on the 5' RACE reads. Of hundreds of thousands of distinct CDR3 sequences listed, around 16% are singletons. Input material: PBMCs or a T cell subset sorted from them (not recorded which). All receptors derive from an adult woman who had mild COVID-19 (a few samples of this study predate the infection). Cell type and time point are not known.

In this sample, this clonotype turned up a few times. This rearrangement joins TRBV3-1 to TRBJ1-1, with D possibly matching TRBD1 (5 bases). The ends were cut back, 2 bases at V and 0 bases at J, with 16 bases in the middle. CDR3 size: 17 residues. Germline V gives CDR1 LGHDT, CDR2 YNNKEL (reference sequence). The CDR3 region has the DNA TGTGCCAGCAGCCAAATTGGGGGTGAAAGTATGAACACTGAAGCTTTCTTT. Protein sequence: CASSQIGGESMNTEAFF.

The chain is built from TRBV9 and TRBJ2-7; D is unresolved. The CDR3 runs to 14 residues. The V and J ends lost 4 bases and 3 bases respectively, with 14 bases between them. CDR1 and CDR2 (germline): SGDLS, YYNGEE. The CDR3 sequence: CASSPGSEVYEQYF. The DNA of the CDR3 is TGTGCCAGCAGCCCCGGTTCCGAGGTCTACGAGCAGTACTTC. Combining the CDR3 with reference TRBV9 and TRBJ2-7 gives the whole variable domain DSGVTQTPKHLITATGQRVTLRCSPRSGDLSVYWYQQSLDQGLQFLIQYYNGEERAKGNILERFSAQQFPDLHSELNLSSLELGDSALYFCASSPGSEVYEQYFGPGTRLTVT.

This clonotype came up a few times. The genes are TRBV14 and TRBJ2-3; TRBD2 matches 15 bases. Germline assignment: CDR1 SGHDN and CDR2 FVKESK. V trimming: 7 bases; J trimming: 6 bases; junction bases outside the gene matches: 8. The CDR3 covers 16 residues. The CDR3 loop is CASNLGTSGGPDTQYF. DNA for the CDR3: TGTGCCAGCAACCTAGGGACTAGCGGGGGGCCTGATACGCAGTATTTT.

This rearrangement joins TRBV20-1 to TRBJ1-1, with D uncertain. V gave up 6 bases and J gave up 3 bases, with 5 bases separating them. CDR1 is DFQATT, CDR2 SNEGSKA, per germline (reference sequence). The CDR3 is 10 residues long. In DNA form, the CDR3 reads TGCAGTGCCGCGGACACTGAAGCTTTCTTT. Its translation: CSAADTEAFF.

The chain joins TRBV2 to TRBJ1-1; no clear D gene. The CDR3 contains 10 residues. Trimming shortened V by 6 bases and J by 10 bases, and 9 bases separated the two germline ends. Germline values: CDR1 SNHLY, CDR2 FYNNEI. CDR3 protein: CASRGRGAFF. Here the CDR3 DNA reads TGTGCCAGCAGGGGCCGGGGAGCTTTCTTT.

The chain uses TRBV27 and TRBJ1-4; TRBD1 might be the D (5 bases). V gave up 2 bases and J gave up 8 bases, with 12 bases separating them. There are 14 residues in the CDR3. From germline, CDR1 is MNHEY and CDR2 SMNVEV (reference sequence). The CDR3 DNA reads as TGTGCCAGCAGTTTAAGGCCGACAGCGGAAAAACTGTTTTTT. Its protein is CASSLRPTAEKLFF.

There are a few counts of this clonotype. The chain combines TRBV6-5 with TRBJ2-7; possible D gene TRBD2, 6 bases. This CDR3 contains 14 residues. Trimming left V 6 bases short and J 7 bases short, with 19 bases between. CDR1 is MNHEY and CDR2 is SVGAGI in the germline V gene. The CDR3 DNA is TGTGCCAGCAGCTTAGCGGAGGCACGGGGGGAGCAGTACTTC. This encodes CASSLAEARGEQYF.

This clonotype came up a few times. The chain combines TRBV12-3 or TRBV12-4 with TRBJ2-1, with TRBD2 as a possible D gene (5 bases). The CDR3 length is 23 residues. The V end was cut by 4 bases, the J end by 0 bases, with 34 bases between. CDR3 protein: CASSSPRRGVSPFGLSSYNEQFF. CDR3 sequence (DNA): TGTGCCAGCAGTTCCCCTCGTCGGGGAGTGTCTCCCTTCGGTTTAAGCTCCTACAATGAGCAGTTCTTC.

This clonotype was detected only a few times. V and J are TRBV7-3 and TRBJ2-1; D is undetermined. Germline CDR1 SGHTA, CDR2 FQGTGA. This CDR3 spans 15 amino acids. The V end lost 4 bases, the J end lost 9 bases, and 19 bases lay between the germline ends. CDR3 protein: CASSSGLTGLSEQFF. CDR3 nucleotide sequence: TGTGCCAGCAGCTCTGGGTTGACCGGTCTCAGTGAGCAGTTCTTC.

This chain joins TRBV4-1 and TRBJ1-3; D is ambiguous. This CDR3 is 15 amino acids long. The germline V gene has CDR1 MGHRA and CDR2 YSYEKL. Trimming left V 0 bases short and J 0 bases short, with 6 bases between. In nucleotides, the CDR3 is TGCGCCAGCAGCCAAGACGCGGACTCTGGAAACACCATATATTTT. Protein product: CASSQDADSGNTIYF.